This TCR beta chain was retrieved from a study of blood T cell repertoires in COVID-19. Study-wide background: Specimens from acute and convalescent COVID-19 originated in the United States, Italy and Spain. PBMCs, B-cell-depleted T cells, or T cells were the source of the cDNA or gDNA that made up the material.

Germline lookup yields CDR1 SGHAT and CDR2 FQDESV (reference sequence). This CDR3 spans 15 amino acids. Trimming stripped 4 bases from V and 4 bases from J, with 14 bases between. In the authors' methods: The assay estimated nucleated cells by amplifying reference gene primers. Clones were sequenced by immunoSEQ multiplex PCR, and TCRdb holds only the in-frame ones, with some missing. V, J and clone size are taken as reported in that table, and D and trimming were inferred from the DNA itself. The profile shows roughly 41,000 clones, more than 75% of them singletons. The chain links TRBV11-1 to TRBJ2-1; tentatively, D is TRBD1 (5 bases). Sequenced input: peripheral blood. This TCR was recovered from a human donor in a cohort sampled during active COVID-19. The CDR3: CASSSQIGAYNEQFF. The CDR3 DNA is TGTGCCAGCAGCTCGCAGATTGGGGCTTACAATGAGCAGTTCTTC. Looking up the rest from reference TRBV11-1 and TRBJ2-1 gives the full variable domain: EAEVAQSPRYKITEKSQAVAFWCDPISGHATLYWYRQILGQGPELLVQFQDESVVDDSQLPKDRFSAERLKGVDSTLKIQPAELGDSAMYLCASSSQIGAYNEQFFGPGTRLTVL.